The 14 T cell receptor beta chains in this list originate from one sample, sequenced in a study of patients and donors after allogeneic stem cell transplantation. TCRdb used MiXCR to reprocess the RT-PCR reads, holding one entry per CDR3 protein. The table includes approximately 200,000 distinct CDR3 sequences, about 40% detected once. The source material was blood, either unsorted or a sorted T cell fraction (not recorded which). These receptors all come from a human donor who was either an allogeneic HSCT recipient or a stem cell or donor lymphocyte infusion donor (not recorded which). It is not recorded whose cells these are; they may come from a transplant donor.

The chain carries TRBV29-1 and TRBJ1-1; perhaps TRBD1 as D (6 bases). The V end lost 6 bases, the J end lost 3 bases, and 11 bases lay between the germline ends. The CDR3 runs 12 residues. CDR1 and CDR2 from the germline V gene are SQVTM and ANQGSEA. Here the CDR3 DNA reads TGCAGCGTGGGGGGCAATTACACTGAAGCTTTCTTT. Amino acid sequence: CSVGGNYTEAFF.

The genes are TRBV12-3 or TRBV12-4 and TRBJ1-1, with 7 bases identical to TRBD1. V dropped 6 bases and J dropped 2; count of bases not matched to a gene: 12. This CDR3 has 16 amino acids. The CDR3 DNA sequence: TGTGCCAGCAGCCCACACCTAAGACAGGGAAACACTGAAGCTTTCTTT. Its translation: CASSPHLRQGNTEAFF.

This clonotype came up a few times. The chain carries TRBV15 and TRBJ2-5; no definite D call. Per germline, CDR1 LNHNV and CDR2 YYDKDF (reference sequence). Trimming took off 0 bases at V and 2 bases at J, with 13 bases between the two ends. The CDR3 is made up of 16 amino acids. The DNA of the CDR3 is TGTGCCACCAGCAGAGACGCACGCACGTCACAAGAGACCCAGTACTTC. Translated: CATSRDARTSQETQYF.

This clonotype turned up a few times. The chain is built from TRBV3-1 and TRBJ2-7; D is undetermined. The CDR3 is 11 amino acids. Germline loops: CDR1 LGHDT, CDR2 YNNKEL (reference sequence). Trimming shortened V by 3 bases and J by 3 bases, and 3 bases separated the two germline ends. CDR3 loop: CASSHGYEQYF. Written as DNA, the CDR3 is TGTGCCAGCAGCCATGGCTACGAGCAGTACTTC.

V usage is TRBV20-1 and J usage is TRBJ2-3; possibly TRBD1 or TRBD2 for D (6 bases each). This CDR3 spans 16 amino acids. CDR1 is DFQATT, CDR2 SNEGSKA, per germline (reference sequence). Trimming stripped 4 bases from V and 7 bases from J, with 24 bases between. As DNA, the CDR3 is TGCAGTGCTACCAATTTAGGGGGGTTGAGAGGATATACGCAGTATTTT. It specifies CSATNLGGLRGYTQYF.

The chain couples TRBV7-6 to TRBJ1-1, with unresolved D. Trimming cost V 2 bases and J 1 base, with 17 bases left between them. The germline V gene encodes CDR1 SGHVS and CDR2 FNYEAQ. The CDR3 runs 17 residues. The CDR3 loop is CASSLLFAKSKNTEAFF. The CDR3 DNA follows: TGTGCCAGCAGCTTACTCTTTGCGAAAAGTAAGAACACTGAAGCTTTCTTT.

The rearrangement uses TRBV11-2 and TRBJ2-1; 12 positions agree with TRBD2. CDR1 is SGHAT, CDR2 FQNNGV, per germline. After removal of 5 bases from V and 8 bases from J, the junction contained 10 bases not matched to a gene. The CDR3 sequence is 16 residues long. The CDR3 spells CASSPRTSGIGDEQFF. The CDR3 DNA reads TGTGCCAGCAGCCCTAGGACTAGCGGGATCGGGGATGAGCAGTTCTTC.

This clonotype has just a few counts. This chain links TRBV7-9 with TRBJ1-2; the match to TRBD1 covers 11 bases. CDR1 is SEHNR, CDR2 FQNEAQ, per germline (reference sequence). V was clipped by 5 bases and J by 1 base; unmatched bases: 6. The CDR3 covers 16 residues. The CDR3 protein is CASSTGTGGLNYGYTF. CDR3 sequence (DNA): TGTGCCAGCAGCACTGGGACAGGGGGGCTTAACTATGGCTACACCTTC.

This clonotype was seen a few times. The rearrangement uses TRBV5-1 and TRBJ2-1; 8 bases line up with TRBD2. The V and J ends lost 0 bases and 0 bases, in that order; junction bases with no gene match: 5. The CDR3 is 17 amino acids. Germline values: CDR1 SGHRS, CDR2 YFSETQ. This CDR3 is CASSLGLATPSYNEQFF. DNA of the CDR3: TGCGCCAGCAGCTTGGGACTAGCGACACCCTCCTACAATGAGCAGTTCTTC.

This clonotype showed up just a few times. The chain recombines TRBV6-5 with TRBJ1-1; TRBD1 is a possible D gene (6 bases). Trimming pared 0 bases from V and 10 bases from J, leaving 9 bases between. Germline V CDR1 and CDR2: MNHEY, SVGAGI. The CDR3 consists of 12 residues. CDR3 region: CASSYSGAAAFF. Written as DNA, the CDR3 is TGTGCCAGCAGTTACTCGGGGGCAGCAGCTTTCTTT.

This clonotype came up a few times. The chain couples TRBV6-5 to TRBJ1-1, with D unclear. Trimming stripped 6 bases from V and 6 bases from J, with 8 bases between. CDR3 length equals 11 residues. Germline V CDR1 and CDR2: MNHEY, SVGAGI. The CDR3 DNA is TGTGCCAGCAGACAGCGGGCTGAAGCTTTCTTT. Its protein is CASRQRAEAFF.

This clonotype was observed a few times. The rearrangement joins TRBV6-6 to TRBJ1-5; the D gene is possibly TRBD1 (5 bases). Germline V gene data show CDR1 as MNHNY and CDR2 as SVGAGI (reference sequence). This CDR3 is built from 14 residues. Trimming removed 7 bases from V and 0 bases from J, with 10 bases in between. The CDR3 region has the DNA TGTGCCAGCACCCCGGGGGATAGCAATCAGCCCCAGCATTTT. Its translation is CASTPGDSNQPQHF.

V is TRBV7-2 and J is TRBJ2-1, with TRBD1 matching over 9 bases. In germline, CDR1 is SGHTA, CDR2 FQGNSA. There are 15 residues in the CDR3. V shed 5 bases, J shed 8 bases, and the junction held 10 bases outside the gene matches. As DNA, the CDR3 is TGTGCCAGCAGCCTAACCGGTTGGGACAGGGATGAGCAGTTCTTC. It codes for CASSLTGWDRDEQFF.

The CDR3 loop is CASSYAGAGTEAFF. The CDR3 region has the DNA TGTGCCAGCAGTTACGCCGGGGCCGGAACTGAAGCTTTCTTT. The chain has TRBV6-2 or TRBV6-3 and TRBJ1-1, with D possibly matching TRBD1 (5 bases). Trimming removed 2 bases at V and 5 bases at J, with 12 bases between. The CDR3 has 14 residues. Germline V CDR1 and CDR2: MNHEY, SVGEGT.